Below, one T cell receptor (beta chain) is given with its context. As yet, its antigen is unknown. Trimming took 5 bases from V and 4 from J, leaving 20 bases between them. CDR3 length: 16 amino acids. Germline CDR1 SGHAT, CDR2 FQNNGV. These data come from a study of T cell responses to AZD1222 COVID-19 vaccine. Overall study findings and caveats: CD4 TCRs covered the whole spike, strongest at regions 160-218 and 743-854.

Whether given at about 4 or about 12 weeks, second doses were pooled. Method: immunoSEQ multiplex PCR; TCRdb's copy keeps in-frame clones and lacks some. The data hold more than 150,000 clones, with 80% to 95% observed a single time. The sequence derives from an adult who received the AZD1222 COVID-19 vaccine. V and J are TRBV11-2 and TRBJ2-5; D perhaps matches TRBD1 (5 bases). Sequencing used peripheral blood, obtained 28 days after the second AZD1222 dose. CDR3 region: CASSPDLLGAGETQYF. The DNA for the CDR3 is TGTGCCAGCAGCCCGGACCTCCTAGGGGCTGGAGAGACCCAGTACTTC.